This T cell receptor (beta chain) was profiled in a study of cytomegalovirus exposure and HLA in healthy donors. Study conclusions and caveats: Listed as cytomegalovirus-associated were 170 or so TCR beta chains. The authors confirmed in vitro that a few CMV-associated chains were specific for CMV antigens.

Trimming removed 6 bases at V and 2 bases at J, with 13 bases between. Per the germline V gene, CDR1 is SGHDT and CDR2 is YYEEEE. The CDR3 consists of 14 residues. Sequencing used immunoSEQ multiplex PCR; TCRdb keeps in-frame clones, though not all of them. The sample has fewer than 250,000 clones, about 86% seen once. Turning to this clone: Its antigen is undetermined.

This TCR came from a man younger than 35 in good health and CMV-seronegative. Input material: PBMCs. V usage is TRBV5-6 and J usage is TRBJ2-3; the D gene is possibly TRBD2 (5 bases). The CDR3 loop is CASTIRGITDTQYF. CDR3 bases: TGTGCCAGCACAATAAGAGGGATCACAGATACGCAGTATTTT.